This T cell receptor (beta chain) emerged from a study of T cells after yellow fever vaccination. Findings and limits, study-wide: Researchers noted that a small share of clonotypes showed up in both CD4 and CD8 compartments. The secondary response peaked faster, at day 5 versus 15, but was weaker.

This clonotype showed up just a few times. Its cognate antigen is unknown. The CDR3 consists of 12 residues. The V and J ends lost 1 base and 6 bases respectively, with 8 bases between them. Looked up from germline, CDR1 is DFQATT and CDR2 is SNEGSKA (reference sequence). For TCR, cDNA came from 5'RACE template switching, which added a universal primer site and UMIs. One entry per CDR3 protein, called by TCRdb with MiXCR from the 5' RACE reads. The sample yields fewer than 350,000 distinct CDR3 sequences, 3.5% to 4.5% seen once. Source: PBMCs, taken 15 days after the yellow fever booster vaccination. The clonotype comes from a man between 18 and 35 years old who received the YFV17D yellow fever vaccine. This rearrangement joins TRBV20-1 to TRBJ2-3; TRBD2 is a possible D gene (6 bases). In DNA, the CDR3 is TGCAGTGCTAGAGGGAGCGGGGATACGCAGTATTTT. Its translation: CSARGSGDTQYF.